Below are 23 T cell receptor beta chains sequenced from a single sample in a study of shared clonotypes between healthy human individuals. Method: immunoSEQ multiplex PCR; TCRdb's copy keeps in-frame clones and lacks some. Among around 2.1 million clones, roughly 95% were seen once, and the ten largest hold less than 0.15%. Sequencing input: naive CD4+ T cells sorted from blood. The sample's subset: CD45RA+ positively selected. The receptors were gathered from a man in his late teens or twenties in good health.

The chain uses TRBV6-1 and TRBJ2-1; no definite D call. Germline CDR1 MNHNS, CDR2 SASEGT. Trimming removed 4 bases from V and 9 bases from J, with 10 bases in between. The CDR3 length is 12 residues. CDR3 residues: CASSGTTIEQFF. The CDR3 DNA sequence: TGTGCCAGCAGTGGGACCACGATTGAGCAGTTCTTC.

The chain carries TRBV10-3 and TRBJ2-3; perhaps D is TRBD1 or TRBD2 (5 bases each). This CDR3 is 13 amino acids long. Germline V gene data show CDR1 as ENHRY and CDR2 as SYGVKD. The V end lost 11 bases, the J end lost 2 bases, and 14 bases lay between the germline ends. Written as DNA, the CDR3 is TGTGCCTCCATACAGGACTTCACAGATACGCAGTATTTT. Translating gives CASIQDFTDTQYF.

V gene TRBV6-5 combines with J gene TRBJ2-7; D remains unclear. The V gene's germline CDR1 is MNHEY and CDR2 SVGAGI. The V end lost 5 bases, the J end lost 0 bases, and 14 bases lay between the germline ends. The length of the CDR3 is 15 residues. CDR3 bases: TGTGCCAGCAGTCTTACTGCGGAGAACTCCTACGAGCAGTACTTC. It yields the protein CASSLTAENSYEQYF.

The V call is TRBV5-1, the J call TRBJ2-5, with 10 bases lining up with TRBD2. The J segment lost 2 bases and the V segment lost 0 bases, leaving 7 bases of the junction unmatched. This CDR3 spans 17 amino acids. Germline values: CDR1 SGHRS, CDR2 YFSETQ. The CDR3 region is CASSLANLAGAQETQYF. The CDR3 coding sequence is TGCGCCAGCAGCTTGGCCAATCTAGCGGGGGCGCAAGAGACCCAGTACTTC.

This sequence joins TRBV7-2 and TRBJ2-1, with 8 bases fitting TRBD2. The CDR3 consists of 14 residues. With V trimmed by 5 bases and J by 7 bases, 7 bases remained unmatched. CDR1 SGHTA and CDR2 FQGNSA come from the germline V gene. The CDR3 reads CASSAGGGLNEQFF. In DNA, the CDR3 is TGTGCCAGCAGCGCGGGGGGAGGGCTGAATGAGCAGTTCTTC. The full variable domain, its missing parts supplied by reference TRBV7-2 and TRBJ2-1, is GAGVSQSPSNKVTEKGKDVELRCDPISGHTALYWYRQSLGQGLEFLIYFQGNSAPDKSGLPSDRFSAERTGGSVSTLTIQRTQQEDSAVYLCASSAGGGLNEQFFGPGTRLTVL.

This clone was detected once. The gene calls are TRBV7-9 and TRBJ1-1; D not certain. CDR3 length: 13 residues. CDR1 is SEHNR, CDR2 FQNEAQ, per germline (reference sequence). The V end was cut by 6 bases, the J end by 1 base, with 9 bases between. CDR3 nucleotides: TGTGCCAGCAGTAGAAGGAGGAACACTGAAGCTTTCTTT. Protein product: CASSRRRNTEAFF.

The chain is built from TRBV5-1 and TRBJ2-7; 8 nucleotides line up with TRBD1. CDR3 length: 15 residues. V shed 4 bases and J 6 bases; nucleotides not matched to a gene: 12. Germline CDR1 reads SGHRS; CDR2 reads YFSETQ. CDR3 protein: CASSPPGTGQGEQYF. The DNA of the CDR3 is TGCGCCAGCAGCCCCCCCGGGACAGGTCAAGGCGAGCAGTACTTC. Filled out from reference TRBV5-1 and TRBJ2-7, the complete variable domain reads KAGVTQTPRYLIKTRGQQVTLSCSPISGHRSVSWYQQTPGQGLQFLFEYFSETQRNKGNFPGRFSGRQFSNSRSEMNVSTLELGDSALYLCASSPPGTGQGEQYFGPGTRLTVT.

The V gene is TRBV2, the J gene TRBJ2-7; no firm D call. Germline CDR1 reads SNHLY; CDR2 reads FYNNEI. There are 12 residues in the CDR3. V gave up 8 bases and J gave up 4 bases, with 12 bases separating them. This CDR3 reads CASGVTVYEQYF. CDR3 DNA: TGTGCCAGCGGGGTGACTGTTTACGAGCAGTACTTC.

As regards this clone: Within the sample, other DNA sequences also encode this same CDR3. The V and J genes are TRBV11-2 and TRBJ2-3; D remains unclear. Trimming took 1 base from V and 5 from J, leaving 4 bases between them. Germline V lookup: CDR1 SGHAT, CDR2 FQNNGV. The CDR3 has 12 residues. In DNA form, the CDR3 reads TGTGCCAGCAGCTTAGCGGGAGATACGCAGTATTTT. This sequence encodes CASSLAGDTQYF.

This sequence joins TRBV10-3 and TRBJ2-1; 7 nucleotides match TRBD2. Per germline, CDR1 ENHRY and CDR2 SYGVKD. V gave up 4 bases and J gave up 6 bases; unmatched junction bases: 9. The CDR3 covers 15 residues. Here the CDR3 reads CAISGLAESLNEQFF. In DNA form, the CDR3 reads TGTGCCATCAGTGGGCTAGCGGAGTCCCTCAATGAGCAGTTCTTC.

The V gene is TRBV14, the J gene TRBJ2-3; D unclear. Germline lookup yields CDR1 SGHDN and CDR2 FVKESK. The CDR3 consists of 12 residues. Trimming took off 1 base at V and 5 bases at J, with 4 bases between the two ends. The CDR3 spells CASSQVGDTQYF. DNA for the CDR3: TGTGCCAGCAGCCAAGTTGGAGATACGCAGTATTTT.

The chain joins TRBV6-1 to TRBJ1-5, with no clear D. Trimming shortened V by 6 bases and J by 4 bases, and 13 bases separated the two germline ends. CDR1 MNHNS and CDR2 SASEGT come from the germline V gene. This CDR3 comprises 14 residues. The CDR3 nucleotides are TGTGCCAGCAGCGAGATGGGAGGGAATCAGCCCCAGCATTTT. This sequence encodes CASSEMGGNQPQHF.

V usage is TRBV10-1 and J usage is TRBJ2-5; D is uncertain. This CDR3 has 12 residues. V was trimmed by 0 bases and J by 5 bases, leaving 4 bases between them. In germline, CDR1 is WNHNN, CDR2 SYGVQD (reference sequence). Here the CDR3 DNA reads TGCGCCAGCAGTGAGTCTTTTGAGACCCAGTACTTC. Protein: CASSESFETQYF.

This sequence joins TRBV19 and TRBJ2-1; 9 bases line up with TRBD2. The germline CDR1 and CDR2 sequences are LNHDA and SQIVND (reference sequence). Trimming took 0 bases from V and 5 from J; bases not matched to a gene: 2. The CDR3 loop spans 15 amino acids. CDR3 coding DNA: TGTGCCAGTAGTATAGAGGGGACTAGCCACAATGAGCAGTTCTTC. It specifies CASSIEGTSHNEQFF.

V usage is TRBV25-1 and J usage is TRBJ2-7; 10 bases fit TRBD1. CDR1 and CDR2 from the germline V gene are MGHDK and SYGVNS. The CDR3 length is 16 residues. Losses at the gene ends were 3 bases for V and 6 bases for J; bases not matched to a gene: 11. The CDR3 sequence: CASSDTTGTGAREQYF. CDR3 DNA: TGTGCCAGCAGTGACACGACCGGGACAGGGGCCCGCGAGCAGTACTTC.

The rearrangement joins TRBV2 to TRBJ1-1; D call uncertain. The CDR3 consists of 12 residues. V was cut by 7 bases and J by 6 bases, with 12 bases left in between. Germline V gene data show CDR1 as SNHLY and CDR2 as FYNNEI. In DNA, the CDR3 is TGTGCCAGCAAAGAAGGGCGGGCTGAAGCTTTCTTT. Its protein product is CASKEGRAEAFF.

The count of this clone is one. This chain uses TRBV5-3 with TRBJ2-1; D call uncertain. TRBV5-3 is placed among ORFs of uncertain function. This CDR3 comprises 11 residues. Trimming left V 7 bases short and J 9 bases short, with 11 bases between. This CDR3 reads CARPRRAEQFF. In DNA, the CDR3 is TGTGCCAGACCTAGGCGAGCTGAGCAGTTCTTC.

The gene calls are TRBV29-1 and TRBJ2-3, with D perhaps matching TRBD2 (6 bases). V lost 0 bases to trimming and J lost 1 base, with 17 bases between them. This CDR3 is 17 amino acids long. CDR1 and CDR2 from the germline V gene are SQVTM and ANQGSEA. Written as DNA, the CDR3 is TGCAGCGTTGAAGATCCATTTATGGCGGGGCGCACAGATACGCAGTATTTT. Encoded protein: CSVEDPFMAGRTDTQYF.

The V gene is TRBV4-1, the J gene TRBJ2-7, with TRBD1 matching 10 bases. This CDR3 is built from 15 residues. The V gene's germline CDR1 is MGHRA and CDR2 YSYEKL. The J segment lost 5 bases and the V segment lost 6 bases, leaving 10 bases of the junction unmatched. CDR3 nucleotide sequence: TGCGCCAGCAGAGGGGGGGGGACAGGGGACCACGAGCAGTACTTC. Protein product: CASRGGGTGDHEQYF.

With regard to this clone: The junction differs from germline at one of its ends, possibly a read error. The CDR3 loop is CASTLVQGVSGEQYF. CDR3 nucleotide sequence: TGCGCCAGCACCTTGGTTCAGGGAGTGTCAGGCGAGCAGTACTTC. The genes are TRBV5-1 and TRBJ2-7; the D call may be TRBD1 or TRBD2 (5 bases each). CDR3 length equals 15 residues. Looked up from germline, CDR1 is SGHRS and CDR2 is YFSETQ.

The rearrangement joins TRBV6-1 to TRBJ2-5; D is unclear. This CDR3 contains 14 residues. CDR1 and CDR2 (germline): MNHNS, SASEGT. V was trimmed by 5 bases and J by 1 base, leaving 11 bases between them. The CDR3 bases are TGTGCCAGCAGTAGAGGTTCGTCCCAAGAGACCCAGTACTTC. This codes for CASSRGSSQETQYF.

The V and J genes are TRBV4-1 and TRBJ2-4, with D tentatively TRBD2 (6 bases). Trimming removed 1 base from V and 1 base from J, with 14 bases in between. Per the germline V gene, CDR1 is MGHRA and CDR2 is YSYEKL. The CDR3 has 17 residues. Here the CDR3 reads CASSQGRTREAKNIQYF. Here the CDR3 DNA reads TGCGCCAGCAGCCAAGGACGGACCCGGGAGGCCAAAAACATTCAGTACTTC.

In regard to this clone: Additional DNA sequences in this sample encode the identical CDR3. This rearrangement joins TRBV6-5 to TRBJ1-1; D is perhaps TRBD1 (5 bases). The CDR3 extends over 12 amino acids. CDR1 MNHEY and CDR2 SVGAGI come from the germline V gene. Trimming left V 6 bases short and J 5 bases short, with 10 bases between. The CDR3 DNA reads as TGTGCCAGCAGAAGAGGGGAAACTGAAGCTTTCTTT. Protein product: CASRRGETEAFF.